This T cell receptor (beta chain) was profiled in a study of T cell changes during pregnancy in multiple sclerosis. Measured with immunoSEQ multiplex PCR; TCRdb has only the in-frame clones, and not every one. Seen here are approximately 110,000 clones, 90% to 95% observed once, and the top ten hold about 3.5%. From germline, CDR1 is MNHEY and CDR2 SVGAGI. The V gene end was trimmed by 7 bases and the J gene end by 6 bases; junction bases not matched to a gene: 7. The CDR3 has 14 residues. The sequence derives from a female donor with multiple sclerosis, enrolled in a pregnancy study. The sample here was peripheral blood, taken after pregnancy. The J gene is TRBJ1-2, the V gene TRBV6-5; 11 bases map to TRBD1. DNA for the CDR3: TGTGCCAGCAAGGCCGGACAGGGGGCGAATGGCTACACCTTC. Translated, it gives CASKAGQGANGYTF.